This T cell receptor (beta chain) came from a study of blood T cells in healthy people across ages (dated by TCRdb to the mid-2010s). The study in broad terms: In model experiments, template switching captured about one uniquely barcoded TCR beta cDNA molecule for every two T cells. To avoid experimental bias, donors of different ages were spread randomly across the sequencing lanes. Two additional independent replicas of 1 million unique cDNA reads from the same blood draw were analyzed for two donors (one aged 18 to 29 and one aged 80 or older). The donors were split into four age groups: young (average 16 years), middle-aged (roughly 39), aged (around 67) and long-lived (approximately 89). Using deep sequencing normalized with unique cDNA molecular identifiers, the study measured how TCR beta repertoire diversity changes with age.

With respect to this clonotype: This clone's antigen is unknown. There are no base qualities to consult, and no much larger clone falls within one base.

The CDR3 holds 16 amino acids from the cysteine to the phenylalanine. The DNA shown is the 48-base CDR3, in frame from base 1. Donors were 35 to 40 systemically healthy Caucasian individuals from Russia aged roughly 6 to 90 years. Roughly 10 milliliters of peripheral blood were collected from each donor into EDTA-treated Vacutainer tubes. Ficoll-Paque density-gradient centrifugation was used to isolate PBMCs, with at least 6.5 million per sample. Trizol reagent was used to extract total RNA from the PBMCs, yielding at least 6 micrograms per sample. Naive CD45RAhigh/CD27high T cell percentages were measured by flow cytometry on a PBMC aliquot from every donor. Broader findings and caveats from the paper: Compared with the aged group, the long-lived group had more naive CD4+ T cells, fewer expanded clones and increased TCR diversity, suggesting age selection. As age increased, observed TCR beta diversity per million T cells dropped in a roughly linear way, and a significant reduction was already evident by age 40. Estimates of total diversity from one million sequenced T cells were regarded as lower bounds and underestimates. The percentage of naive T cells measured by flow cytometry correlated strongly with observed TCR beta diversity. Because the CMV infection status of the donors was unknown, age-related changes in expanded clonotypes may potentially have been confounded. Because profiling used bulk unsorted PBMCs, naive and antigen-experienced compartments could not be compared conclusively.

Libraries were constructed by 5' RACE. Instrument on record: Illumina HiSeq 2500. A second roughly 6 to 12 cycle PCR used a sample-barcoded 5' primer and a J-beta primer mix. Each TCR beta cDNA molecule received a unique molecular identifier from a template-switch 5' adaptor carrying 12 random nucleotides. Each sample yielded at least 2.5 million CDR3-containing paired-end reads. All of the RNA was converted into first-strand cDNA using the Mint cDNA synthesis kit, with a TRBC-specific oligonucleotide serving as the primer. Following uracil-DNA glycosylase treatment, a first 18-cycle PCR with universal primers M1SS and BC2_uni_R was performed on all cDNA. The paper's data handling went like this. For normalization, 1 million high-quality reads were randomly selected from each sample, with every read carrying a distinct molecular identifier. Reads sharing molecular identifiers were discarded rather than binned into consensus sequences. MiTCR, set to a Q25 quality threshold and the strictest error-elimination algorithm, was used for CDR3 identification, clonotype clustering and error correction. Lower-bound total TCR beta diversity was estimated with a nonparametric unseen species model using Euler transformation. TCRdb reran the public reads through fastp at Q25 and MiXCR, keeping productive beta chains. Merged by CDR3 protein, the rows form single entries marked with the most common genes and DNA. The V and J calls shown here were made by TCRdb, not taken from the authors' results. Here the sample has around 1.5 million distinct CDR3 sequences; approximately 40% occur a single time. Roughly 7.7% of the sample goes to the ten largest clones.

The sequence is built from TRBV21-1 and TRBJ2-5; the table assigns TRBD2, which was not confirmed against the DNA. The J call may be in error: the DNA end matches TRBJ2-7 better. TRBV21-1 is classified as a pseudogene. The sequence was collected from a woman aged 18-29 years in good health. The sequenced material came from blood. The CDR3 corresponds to CASSIPRSFGDYEQYF. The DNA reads TGTGCCAGCAGCATCCCTAGGAGCTTCGGAGACTACGAGCAGTACTTC.